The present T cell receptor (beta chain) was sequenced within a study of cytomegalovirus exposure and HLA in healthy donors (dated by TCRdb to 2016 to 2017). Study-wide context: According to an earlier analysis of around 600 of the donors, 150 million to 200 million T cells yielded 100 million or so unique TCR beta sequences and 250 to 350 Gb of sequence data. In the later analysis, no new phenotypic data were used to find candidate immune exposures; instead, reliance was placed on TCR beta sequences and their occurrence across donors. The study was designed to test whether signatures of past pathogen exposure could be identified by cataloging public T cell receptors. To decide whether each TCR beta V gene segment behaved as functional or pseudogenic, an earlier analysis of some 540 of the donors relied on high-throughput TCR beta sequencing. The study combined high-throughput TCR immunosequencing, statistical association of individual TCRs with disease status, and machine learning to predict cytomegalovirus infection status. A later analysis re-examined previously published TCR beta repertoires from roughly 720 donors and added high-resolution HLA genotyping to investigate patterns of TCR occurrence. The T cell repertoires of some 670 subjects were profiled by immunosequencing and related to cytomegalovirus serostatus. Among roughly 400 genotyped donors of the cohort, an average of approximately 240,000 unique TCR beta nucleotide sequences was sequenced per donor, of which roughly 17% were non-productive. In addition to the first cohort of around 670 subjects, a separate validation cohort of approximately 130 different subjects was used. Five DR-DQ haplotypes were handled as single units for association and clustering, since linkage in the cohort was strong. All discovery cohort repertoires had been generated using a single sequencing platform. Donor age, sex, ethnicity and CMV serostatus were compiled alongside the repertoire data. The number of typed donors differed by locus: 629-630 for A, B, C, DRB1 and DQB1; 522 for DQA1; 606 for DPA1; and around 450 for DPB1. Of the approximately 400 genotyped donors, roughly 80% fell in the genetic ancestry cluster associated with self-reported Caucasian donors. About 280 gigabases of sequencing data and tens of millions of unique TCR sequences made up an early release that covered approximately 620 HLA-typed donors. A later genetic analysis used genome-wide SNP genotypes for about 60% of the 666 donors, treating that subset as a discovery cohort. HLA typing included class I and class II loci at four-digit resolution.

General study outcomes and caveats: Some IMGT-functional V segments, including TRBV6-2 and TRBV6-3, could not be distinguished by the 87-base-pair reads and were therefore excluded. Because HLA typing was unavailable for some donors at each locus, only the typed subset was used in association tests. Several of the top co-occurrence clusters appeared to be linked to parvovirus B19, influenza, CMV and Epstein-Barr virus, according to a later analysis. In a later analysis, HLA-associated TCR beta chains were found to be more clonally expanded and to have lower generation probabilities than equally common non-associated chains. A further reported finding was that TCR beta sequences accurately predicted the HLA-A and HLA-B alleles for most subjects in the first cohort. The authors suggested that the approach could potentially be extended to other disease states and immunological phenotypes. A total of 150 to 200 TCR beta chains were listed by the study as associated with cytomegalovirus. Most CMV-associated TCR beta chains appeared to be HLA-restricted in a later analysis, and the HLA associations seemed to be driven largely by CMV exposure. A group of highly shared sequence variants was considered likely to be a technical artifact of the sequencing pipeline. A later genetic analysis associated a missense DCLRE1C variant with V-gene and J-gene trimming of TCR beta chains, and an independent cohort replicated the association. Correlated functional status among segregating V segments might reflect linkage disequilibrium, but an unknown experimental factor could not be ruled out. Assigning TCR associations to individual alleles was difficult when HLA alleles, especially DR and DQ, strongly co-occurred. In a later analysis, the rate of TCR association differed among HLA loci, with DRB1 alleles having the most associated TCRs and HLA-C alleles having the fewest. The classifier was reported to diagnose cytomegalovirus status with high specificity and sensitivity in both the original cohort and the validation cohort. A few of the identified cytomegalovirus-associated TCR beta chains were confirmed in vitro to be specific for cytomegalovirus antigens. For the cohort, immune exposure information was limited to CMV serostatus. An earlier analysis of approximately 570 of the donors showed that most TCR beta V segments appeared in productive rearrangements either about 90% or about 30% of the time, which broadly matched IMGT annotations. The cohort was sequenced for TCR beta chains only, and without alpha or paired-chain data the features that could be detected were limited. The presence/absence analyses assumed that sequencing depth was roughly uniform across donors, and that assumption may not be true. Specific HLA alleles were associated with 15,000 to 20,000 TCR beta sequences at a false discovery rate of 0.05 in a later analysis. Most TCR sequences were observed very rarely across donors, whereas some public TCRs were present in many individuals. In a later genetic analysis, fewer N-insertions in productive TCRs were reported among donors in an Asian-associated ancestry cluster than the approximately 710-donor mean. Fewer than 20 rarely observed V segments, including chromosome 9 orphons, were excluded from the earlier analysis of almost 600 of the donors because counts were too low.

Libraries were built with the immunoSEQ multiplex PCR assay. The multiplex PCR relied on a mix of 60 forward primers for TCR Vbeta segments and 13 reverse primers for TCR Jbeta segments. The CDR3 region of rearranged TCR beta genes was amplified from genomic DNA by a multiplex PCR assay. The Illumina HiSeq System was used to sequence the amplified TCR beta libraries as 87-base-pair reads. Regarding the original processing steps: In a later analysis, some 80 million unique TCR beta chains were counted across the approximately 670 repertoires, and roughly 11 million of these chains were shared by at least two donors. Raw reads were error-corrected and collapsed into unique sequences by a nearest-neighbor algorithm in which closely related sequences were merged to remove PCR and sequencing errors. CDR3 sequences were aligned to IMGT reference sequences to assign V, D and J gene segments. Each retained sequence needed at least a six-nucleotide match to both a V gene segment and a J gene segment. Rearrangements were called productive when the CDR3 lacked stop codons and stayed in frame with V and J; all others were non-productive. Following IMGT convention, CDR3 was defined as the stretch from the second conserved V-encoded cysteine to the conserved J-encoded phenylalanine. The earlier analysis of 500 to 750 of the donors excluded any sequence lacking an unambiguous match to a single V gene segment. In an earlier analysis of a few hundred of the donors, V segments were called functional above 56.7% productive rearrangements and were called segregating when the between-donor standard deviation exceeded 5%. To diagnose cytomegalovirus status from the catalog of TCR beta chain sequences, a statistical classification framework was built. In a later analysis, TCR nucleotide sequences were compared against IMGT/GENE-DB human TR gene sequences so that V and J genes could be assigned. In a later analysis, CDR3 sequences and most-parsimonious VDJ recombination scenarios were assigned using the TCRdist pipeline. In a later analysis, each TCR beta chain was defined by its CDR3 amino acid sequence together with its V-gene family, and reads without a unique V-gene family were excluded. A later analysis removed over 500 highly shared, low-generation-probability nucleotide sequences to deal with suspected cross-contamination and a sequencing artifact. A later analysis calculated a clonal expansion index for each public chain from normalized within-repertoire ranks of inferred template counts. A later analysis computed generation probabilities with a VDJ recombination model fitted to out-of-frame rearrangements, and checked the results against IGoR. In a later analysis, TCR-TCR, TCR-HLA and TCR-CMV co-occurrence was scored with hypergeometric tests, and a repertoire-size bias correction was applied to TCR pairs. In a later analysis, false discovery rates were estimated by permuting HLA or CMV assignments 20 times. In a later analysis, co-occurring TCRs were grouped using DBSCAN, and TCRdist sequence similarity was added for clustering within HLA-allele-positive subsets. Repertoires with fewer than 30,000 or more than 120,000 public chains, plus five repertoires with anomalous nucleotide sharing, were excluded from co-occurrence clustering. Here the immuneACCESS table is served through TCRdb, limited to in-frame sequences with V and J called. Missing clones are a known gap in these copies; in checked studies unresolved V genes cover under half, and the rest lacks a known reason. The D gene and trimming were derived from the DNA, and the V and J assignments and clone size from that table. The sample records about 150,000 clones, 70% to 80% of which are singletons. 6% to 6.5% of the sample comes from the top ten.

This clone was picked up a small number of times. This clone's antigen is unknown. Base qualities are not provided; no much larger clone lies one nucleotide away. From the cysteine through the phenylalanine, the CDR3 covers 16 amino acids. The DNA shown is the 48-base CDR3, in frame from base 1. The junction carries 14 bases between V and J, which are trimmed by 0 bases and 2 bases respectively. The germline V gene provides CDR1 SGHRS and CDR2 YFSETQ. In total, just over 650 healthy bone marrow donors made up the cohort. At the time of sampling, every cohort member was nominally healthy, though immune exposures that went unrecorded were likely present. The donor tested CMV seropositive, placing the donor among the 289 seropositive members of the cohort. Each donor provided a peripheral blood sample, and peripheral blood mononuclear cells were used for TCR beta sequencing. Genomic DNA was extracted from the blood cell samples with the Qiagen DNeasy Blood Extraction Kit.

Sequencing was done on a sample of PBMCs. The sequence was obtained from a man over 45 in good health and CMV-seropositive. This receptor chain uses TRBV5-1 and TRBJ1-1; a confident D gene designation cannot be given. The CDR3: CASSLAWSDYNTEAFF. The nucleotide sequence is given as TGCGCCAGCAGCTTGGCTTGGTCAGACTATAACACTGAAGCTTTCTTT. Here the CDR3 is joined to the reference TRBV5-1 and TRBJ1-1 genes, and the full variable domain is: KAGVTQTPRYLIKTRGQQVTLSCSPISGHRSVSWYQQTPGQGLQFLFEYFSETQRNKGNFPGRFSGRQFSNSRSEMNVSTLELGDSALYLCASSLAWSDYNTEAFFGQGTRLTVV.